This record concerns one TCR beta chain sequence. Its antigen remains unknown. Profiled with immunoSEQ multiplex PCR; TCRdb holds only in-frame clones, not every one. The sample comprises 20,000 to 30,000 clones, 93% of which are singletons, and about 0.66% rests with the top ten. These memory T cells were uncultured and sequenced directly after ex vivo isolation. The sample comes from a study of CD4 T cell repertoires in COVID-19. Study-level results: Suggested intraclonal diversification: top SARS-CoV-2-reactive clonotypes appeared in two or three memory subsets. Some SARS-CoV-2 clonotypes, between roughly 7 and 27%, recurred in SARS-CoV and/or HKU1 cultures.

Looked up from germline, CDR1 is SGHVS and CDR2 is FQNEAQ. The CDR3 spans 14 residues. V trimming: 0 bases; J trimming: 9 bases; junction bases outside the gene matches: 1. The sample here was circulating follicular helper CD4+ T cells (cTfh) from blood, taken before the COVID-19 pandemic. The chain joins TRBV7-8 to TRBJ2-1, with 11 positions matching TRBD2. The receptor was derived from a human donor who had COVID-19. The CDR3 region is CASSLASGRVEQFF. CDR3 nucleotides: TGTGCCAGCAGCTTAGCTAGCGGGAGGGTTGAGCAGTTCTTC.